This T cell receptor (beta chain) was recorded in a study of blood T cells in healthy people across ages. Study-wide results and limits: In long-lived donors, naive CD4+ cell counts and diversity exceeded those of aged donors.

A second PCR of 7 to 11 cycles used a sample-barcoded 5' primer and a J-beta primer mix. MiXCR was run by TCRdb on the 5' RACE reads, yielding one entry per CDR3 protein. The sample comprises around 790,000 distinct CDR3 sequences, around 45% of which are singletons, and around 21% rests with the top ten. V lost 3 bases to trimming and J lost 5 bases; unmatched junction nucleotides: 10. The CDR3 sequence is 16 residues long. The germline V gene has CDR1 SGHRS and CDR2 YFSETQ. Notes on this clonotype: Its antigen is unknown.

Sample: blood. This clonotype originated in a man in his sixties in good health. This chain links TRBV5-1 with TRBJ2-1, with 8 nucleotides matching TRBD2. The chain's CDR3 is CASSWLVSGVDNEQFF. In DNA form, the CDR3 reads TGCGCCAGCAGCTGGCTCGTTAGCGGGGTTGACAATGAGCAGTTCTTC.